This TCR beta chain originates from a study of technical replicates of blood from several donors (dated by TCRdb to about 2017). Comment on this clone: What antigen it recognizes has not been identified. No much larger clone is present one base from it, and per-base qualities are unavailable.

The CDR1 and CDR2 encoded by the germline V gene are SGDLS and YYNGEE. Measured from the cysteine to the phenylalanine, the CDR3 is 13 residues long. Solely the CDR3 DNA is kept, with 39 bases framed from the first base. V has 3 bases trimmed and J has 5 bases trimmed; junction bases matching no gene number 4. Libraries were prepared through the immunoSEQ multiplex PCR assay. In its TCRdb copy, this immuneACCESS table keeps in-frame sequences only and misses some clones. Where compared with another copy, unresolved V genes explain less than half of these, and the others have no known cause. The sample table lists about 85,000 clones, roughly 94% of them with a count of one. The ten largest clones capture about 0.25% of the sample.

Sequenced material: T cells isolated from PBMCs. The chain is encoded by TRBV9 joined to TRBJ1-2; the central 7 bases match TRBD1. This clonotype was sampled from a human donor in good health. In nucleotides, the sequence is TGTGCCAGCAGCGGAGGACAGGCTTATGGCTACACCTTC. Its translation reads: CASSGGQAYGYTF.